One sample yielded the 2 T cell receptor beta chains listed below, sequenced in a study of patients and donors after allogeneic stem cell transplantation. MiXCR, applied by TCRdb to the RT-PCR reads, yields one record per CDR3 protein. The sample includes about a million distinct CDR3 sequences, 15% to 20% of them seen just once. Sequencing input: blood, either unsorted or a sorted T cell fraction (not recorded which). Receptor source: a human donor who was either an allogeneic HSCT recipient or a stem cell or donor lymphocyte infusion donor (not recorded which). It is not recorded whose cells these are; they may come from a transplant donor.

The rearrangement links TRBV28 to TRBJ1-2, with 8 bases lining up with TRBD1. CDR1 and CDR2 from the germline V gene are MDHEN and SYDVKM. This CDR3 spans 13 amino acids. Unmatched junction bases numbered 7, after V lost 5 bases and J lost 8 bases. The CDR3 coding sequence is TGTGCCAGCAGTAGGGACAGGCTAGGGGGCTACACCTTC. Translated: CASSRDRLGGYTF.

This clonotype has a handful of counts. This chain joins TRBV4-2 and TRBJ2-7; 7 nucleotides match TRBD1. Germline V gene lookup returns CDR1 LGHNA and CDR2 YNFKEQ. There are 14 residues in the CDR3. Trimming cost V 0 bases and J 4 bases; bases outside gene matches: 3. The CDR3 DNA reads as TGTGCCAGCAGCCAAGACAGGGGGATATACGAGCAGTACTTC. This codes for CASSQDRGIYEQYF.